The 24 T cell receptor beta chains below all came from one sample that was sequenced in a study of T-cell memory formation after mild COVID-19. TCRdb processed the 5' RACE reads anew with MiXCR; each CDR3 protein has one entry. Among 470,000 or so distinct CDR3 sequences listed, around a quarter were seen once. Source material: PBMCs or a T cell subset sorted from them (not recorded which). The origin of the receptors is an adult woman who had mild COVID-19 (a few samples of this study predate the infection). Cell type and time point are not known.

This clonotype was found many times. This chain links TRBV7-8 with TRBJ2-5; TRBD2 matches 13 bases. V lost 1 base and J lost 5; bases outside the gene matches: 4. The CDR3 is made up of 16 amino acids. Germline values: CDR1 SGHVS, CDR2 FQNEAQ. The CDR3 sequence is CASSLGTSGGSETQYF. CDR3 bases: TGTGCCAGCAGCTTAGGGACTAGCGGGGGCAGCGAGACCCAGTACTTC.

This chain connects TRBV21-1 to TRBJ1-5; no check of the table's D call, TRBD1, against the DNA was made. TRBV21-1 is labeled a pseudogene. The CDR3 loop spans 16 amino acids. In DNA, the CDR3 is TGTGCCAGCAGCAAAGCCGACAGGGGAAGCAATCAGCCCCAGCATTTT. Translated, it gives CASSKADRGSNQPQHF.

This clonotype was seen many times. The J gene is TRBJ2-1, the V gene TRBV2, with D perhaps being TRBD1 or TRBD2 (5 bases each). The CDR3 spans 14 residues. Germline CDR1 SNHLY, CDR2 FYNNEI. The V and J ends lost 6 bases and 1 base respectively, with 10 bases between them. CDR3 bases: TGTGCCAGCAGGGGAGAGGGGTCCTACAATGAGCAGTTCTTC. This gives the protein CASRGEGSYNEQFF.

This clonotype was seen a handful of times. The chain is built from TRBV21-1 and TRBJ2-7; the table calls TRBD2, which could not be checked here. TRBV21-1 is listed as a pseudogene. The CDR3 length is 14 residues. CDR3 amino acids: CASSKGTGRDEQYF. The CDR3 DNA reads as TGTGCCAGCAGCAAGGGAACAGGGAGGGACGAGCAGTACTTC.

V usage is TRBV4-1 and J usage is TRBJ2-7; D not resolved. The CDR3 extends over 14 amino acids. Trimming cost V 1 base and J 1 base, with 8 bases left between them. The germline V gene encodes CDR1 MGHRA and CDR2 YSYEKL. CDR3 sequence reads: CASSQGAGSYEQYF. The CDR3 DNA sequence: TGCGCCAGCAGCCAAGGAGCCGGGTCCTACGAGCAGTACTTC.

The V call is TRBV27, the J call TRBJ2-7; TRBD2 agrees at 9 bases. From germline, CDR1 is MNHEY and CDR2 SMNVEV (reference sequence). Trimming at V came to 6 bases and at J to 4 bases, leaving 7 bases not matched to a gene. The CDR3 length is 14 residues. CDR3 amino acids: CASSQLAGLYEQYF. CDR3 sequence (DNA): TGTGCCAGCAGCCAGCTAGCGGGACTTTACGAGCAGTACTTC.

V is TRBV29-1 and J is TRBJ2-1, with TRBD1 as a possible D gene (5 bases). From germline, CDR1 is SQVTM and CDR2 ANQGSEA. This CDR3 region has 15 residues. V was cut by 6 bases and J by 5 bases, with 20 bases left in between. The CDR3 reads CSVPPSGKPNNEQFF. In nucleotides, the CDR3 is TGCAGCGTACCCCCCTCAGGGAAACCCAACAATGAGCAGTTCTTC.

The chain links TRBV25-1 to TRBJ1-2; tentative D call: TRBD1 (5 bases). Trimming left V 1 base short and J 4 bases short, with 13 bases between. The CDR3 is 15 amino acids. Germline assignment: CDR1 MGHDK and CDR2 SYGVNS. CDR3: CASSEWNQGLYGYTF. The CDR3 DNA sequence: TGTGCCAGCAGTGAATGGAACCAGGGACTCTATGGCTACACCTTC.

J is TRBJ2-1 and V is TRBV12-3 or TRBV12-4, with TRBD2 as a possible D gene (7 bases). The CDR3 spans 12 residues. Trimming removed 2 bases at V and 9 bases at J, with 8 bases between. CDR3 sequence reads: CASSLRGGEQFF. CDR3 DNA: TGTGCCAGCAGTTTAAGGGGGGGTGAGCAGTTCTTC.

This sequence joins TRBV7-2 and TRBJ2-5, with TRBD1 matching 9 bases. Germline V lookup: CDR1 SGHTA, CDR2 FQGNSA. With 5 bases clipped from V and 5 bases from J, the junction kept 6 bases outside the gene matches. This CDR3 comprises 14 residues. CDR3 nucleotides: TGTGCCAGCAGCGGAACAGGGGGCGGGGAGACCCAGTACTTC. It specifies CASSGTGGGETQYF.

This rearrangement joins TRBV7-9 to TRBJ1-2; no clear D. The V end lost 5 bases, the J end lost 4 bases, and 11 bases lay between the germline ends. The CDR3 consists of 13 residues. Germline V gene lookup returns CDR1 SEHNR and CDR2 FQNEAQ (reference sequence). The CDR3 region has the DNA TGTGCCAGCAGCGTCGAGAGTATCTATGGCTACACCTTC. Translated, it gives CASSVESIYGYTF.

This clonotype was recorded a few times. The chain joins TRBV12-1 to TRBJ2-7; the table names TRBD1, a call not compared with the DNA. TRBV12-1 is noted as a pseudogene. This CDR3 is built from 16 residues. CDR3 bases: TGTGCCAGCACCTCCTATTGGGCGGGGCCCTCCTACGAGCAGTACTTC. Encoded protein: CASTSYWAGPSYEQYF.

This clonotype was counted a few times. The chain carries TRBV6-6 and TRBJ1-2, with 7 bases matching TRBD1. The CDR3 length is 15 residues. Germline loops: CDR1 MNHNY, CDR2 SVGAGI (reference sequence). Germline trimming cut 5 bases from V and 0 bases from J; bases unmatched to any gene: 6. The CDR3 loop is CASSNRGQANYGYTF. In DNA form, the CDR3 reads TGTGCCAGCAGTAATAGGGGGCAAGCTAACTATGGCTACACCTTC.

The chain carries TRBV19 and TRBJ2-7; 7 nucleotides line up with TRBD1. CDR1 is LNHDA, CDR2 SQIVND, per germline (reference sequence). J gave up 2 bases and V 3 bases, and 7 bases lay outside the gene matches. CDR3 length: 15 residues. The CDR3 sequence is CASSISWTGTYEQYF. CDR3 DNA: TGTGCCAGTAGTATCAGTTGGACAGGTACCTACGAGCAGTACTTC.

This clonotype was counted a few times. The V call is TRBV6-2 or TRBV6-3, the J call TRBJ2-1; maybe TRBD2 (6 bases). V lost 5 bases, J lost 2 bases, and 16 bases lay in between. This CDR3 has 16 residues. Germline values: CDR1 MNHEY, CDR2 SVGEGT. The chain's CDR3 is CASSNPGPGAYNEQFF. The CDR3 DNA is TGTGCCAGCAGTAACCCTGGACCGGGGGCCTACAATGAGCAGTTCTTC.

The sample holds a few counts of this clonotype. The chain uses TRBV2 and TRBJ2-5; possible D gene TRBD2, 5 bases. Germline V lookup: CDR1 SNHLY, CDR2 FYNNEI. V lost 2 bases to trimming and J lost 3 bases, with 10 bases between them. This CDR3 contains 14 residues. CDR3 bases: TGTGCCAGCAGTGAACGGACTGGAAAAGAGACCCAGTACTTC. It is translated as CASSERTGKETQYF. The full variable domain, rest sourced from reference TRBV2 and TRBJ2-5, is EPEVTQTPSHQVTQMGQEVILRCVPISNHLYFYWYRQILGQKVEFLVSFYNNEISEKSEIFDDQFSVERPDGSNFTLKIRSTKLEDSAMYFCASSERTGKETQYFGPGTRLLVL.

The rearrangement uses TRBV19 and TRBJ1-2; maybe TRBD1 (5 bases). With 7 bases removed from V and 6 bases from J, the gap between germline ends came to 24 bases. Germline CDR1 reads LNHDA; CDR2 reads SQIVND (reference sequence). The CDR3 spans 16 residues. CDR3 bases: TGTGCCAGTAAGGTGGGGGGTTCCACAGGAAGAGATGGCTACACCTTC. It codes for CASKVGGSTGRDGYTF. Based on the CDR3 plus reference TRBV19 and TRBJ1-2, the full variable domain is DGGITQSPKYLFRKEGQNVTLSCEQNLNHDAMYWYRQDPGQGLRLIYYSQIVNDFQKGDIAEGYSVSREKKESFPLTVTSAQKNPTAFYLCASKVGGSTGRDGYTFGSGTRLTVV.

The chain uses TRBV12-3 or TRBV12-4 and TRBJ2-7, with 8 bases fitting TRBD1. V lost 3 bases, J lost 7 bases, and 8 bases stayed unmatched. The CDR3 is 14 amino acids. The DNA of the CDR3 is TGTGCCAGCAGTTTGACAGGGGAGTCTTGGGAGCAGTACTTC. Amino acid sequence: CASSLTGESWEQYF.

This clonotype has just a few counts. V usage is TRBV12-3 or TRBV12-4 and J usage is TRBJ2-1; weak D call: TRBD2 (6 bases). The CDR3 contains 14 residues. Trimming pared 7 bases from V and 0 bases from J, leaving 10 bases between. The CDR3 loop reads CASTPGLSYNEQFF. In DNA form, the CDR3 reads TGTGCCAGCACCCCGGGACTCTCCTACAATGAGCAGTTCTTC.

The gene calls are TRBV25-1 and TRBJ2-1, with a tentative D call TRBD1 (6 bases). V lost 6 bases and J lost 2, with 17 bases in between. CDR3 size: 16 residues. Germline assignment: CDR1 MGHDK and CDR2 SYGVNS. CDR3 in DNA: TGTGCCAGCAGCCACGCGACAGGTGTAACCTACAATGAGCAGTTCTTC. It specifies CASSHATGVTYNEQFF.

The chain recombines TRBV20-1 with TRBJ2-1, with 10 bases aligning to TRBD2. The CDR3 runs to 15 residues. Germline-derived CDR1 and CDR2 are DFQATT and SNEGSKA (reference sequence). The ends lost 2 bases at V and 8 bases at J; junction bases unmatched: 9. CDR3 amino acids: CSARLPSGRRYEQFF. The CDR3 nucleotides are TGCAGTGCTAGACTCCCTAGCGGGAGAAGGTATGAGCAGTTCTTC.

This clonotype showed up just a few times. The chain employs TRBV12-3 or TRBV12-4 and TRBJ2-1; D is unresolved. V was pared by 2 bases and J by 5 bases, with 4 bases between. The CDR3 consists of 12 residues. CDR3 amino acids: CASSLPHNEQFF. Written as DNA, the CDR3 is TGTGCCAGCAGTTTACCCCACAATGAGCAGTTCTTC.

This sequence joins TRBV27 and TRBJ2-7, with D possibly matching TRBD1 (6 bases). The ends were cut back, 5 bases at V and 2 bases at J, with 13 bases in the middle. Germline V gives CDR1 MNHEY, CDR2 SMNVEV (reference sequence). CDR3 size: 14 residues. For the CDR3, the DNA is TGTGCCAGCAGTCTACAGGGTTTGGCCTACGAGCAGTACTTC. Encoded protein: CASSLQGLAYEQYF.

This clonotype has just a few counts. This sequence joins TRBV6-6 and TRBJ2-2; 9 bases are shared with TRBD2. CDR1 and CDR2 (germline): MNHNY, SVGAGI (reference sequence). The CDR3 loop spans 17 amino acids. V lost 0 bases, J lost 7 bases, and 9 bases stayed unmatched. The CDR3 spells CASSYSGGRAEIGELFF. The CDR3 DNA reads TGTGCCAGCAGTTACTCGGGCGGGAGGGCCGAAATCGGGGAGCTGTTTTTT.